This TCR beta chain emerged from a study of blood T cells in healthy people across ages (dated by TCRdb to 2015 to 2017). About the study as a whole: In model experiments, template switching captured about one uniquely barcoded TCR beta cDNA molecule for every two T cells. To track age-related changes in TCR beta repertoire diversity, the study relied on deep sequencing normalized with unique cDNA molecular identifiers. Four age groups were formed from the donors: young (average 16 years), middle-aged (approximately 39), aged (approximately 60) and long-lived (more than 75). Donors of different ages were randomly distributed across sequencing lanes to avoid experimental bias. Using the same blood draw, the study looked at two additional independent replicas of 1 million unique cDNA reads for two donors, one aged 18 to 29 and the other aged 80 or older. Beyond this particular receptor, the publication reports: Compared with the aged group, the long-lived group had more naive CD4+ T cells, fewer expanded clones and increased TCR diversity, a pattern suggesting age selection. Observed TCR beta diversity per million T cells fell roughly linearly with age, and a significant reduction was already apparent by age roughly 40. Bulk unsorted PBMC profiling prevented conclusive comparison of naive and antigen-experienced compartments. The CMV infection status of donors was not known, potentially confounding age-related changes in expanded clonotypes. Observed TCR beta diversity correlated strongly with the percentage of naive T cells measured by flow cytometry. Total diversity estimates from one million sequenced T cells were considered lower bounds and underestimates.

Libraries were made using 5' RACE. The instrument was an Illumina HiSeq 2500. The second PCR ran for about 7 to 11 cycles and used a J-beta primer mix along with a sample-barcoded 5' primer. A template-switch 5' adaptor carrying 12 random nucleotides introduced a unique molecular identifier onto each TCR beta cDNA molecule. Each sample yielded at least 3 million CDR3-containing paired-end reads. All of the RNA was converted into first-strand cDNA using the Mint cDNA synthesis kit, with a TRBC-specific oligonucleotide serving as the primer. Following uracil-DNA glycosylase treatment, a first 18-cycle PCR with universal primers M1SS and BC2_uni_R was performed on all cDNA. On the study's bioinformatics: For normalization, 1 million high-quality reads were randomly selected from each sample, with every read carrying a distinct molecular identifier. Instead of being binned into consensus sequences, reads with shared molecular identifiers were discarded. CDR3 identification, clonotype clustering and error correction used MiTCR with a Q25 quality threshold and the strictest error-elimination algorithm. Lower-bound total TCR beta diversity was estimated with a nonparametric unseen species model using Euler transformation. In-frame beta chains were kept once TCRdb had trimmed the public reads at Q25 with fastp and called clones with MiXCR. CDR3 protein duplicates are merged, each entry listing the most common genes and DNA. TCRdb, rather than the study authors, made the V and J calls. For this sample there are about 1.7 million distinct CDR3 sequences; under 30% appear just once. 6.5% to 8.5% of the sample is in the top ten clones.

This clonotype has only a few counts. Its antigen is still unknown. The sample holds no much larger clone one base away, and base qualities are not on file. The approximately 39 donors, aged about 6 to 100 years, were systemically healthy Caucasian individuals from Russia. Ten milliliters of peripheral blood were collected from each donor into EDTA-treated Vacutainer tubes. Ficoll-Paque density-gradient centrifugation was used to isolate PBMCs, with at least 6.5 million per sample. Total RNA was extracted from PBMCs with Trizol reagent, with at least 6 micrograms obtained per sample. Naive CD45RAhigh/CD27high T cell percentages were measured by flow cytometry on a PBMC aliquot from every donor. The sequence came from a woman in her 30s in good health. The material sequenced was blood.

The sequenced DNA is TGCGCCAGCAGCCAACGATCGCTTCAGAACACTGAAGCTTTCTTT. Its translation reads: CASSQRSLQNTEAFF. The chain joins TRBV4-1 to TRBJ1-1, with no reliable assignment of the D segment. In the germline V gene, CDR1 corresponds to MGHRA and CDR2 to YSYEKL. The cysteine opens and the phenylalanine closes a CDR3 of 15 amino acids. CDR3 DNA only is kept here, 45 bases in frame from base 1. Trimming at the junction amounts to 2 bases on V and 1 base on J, and the germline ends lie 11 bases apart.